Here is one T cell receptor (beta chain) with its context. The antigen is undetermined. Across several immunoSEQ plates, the genomic DNA of each subset was split evenly. TCRdb keeps only in-frame clones here, not all; method: immunoSEQ multiplex PCR. The repertoire holds 800,000 or so clones, with approximately 97% as singletons. Germline trimming cut 8 bases from V and 8 bases from J; bases unmatched to any gene: 9. The CDR3 contains 13 residues. CDR1 and CDR2 from the germline V gene are SGHNT and YENEEA. Naive CD8 cells lacked CD45RO and underwent positive selection for CCR7, leaving out terminally differentiated effector memory CD45RA+ cells. The sample belongs to a study of shared clonotypes between healthy human individuals. The study, taken as a whole, reports: Clonotypes shared by all four donors outscored non-shared clonotypes in generation probability.

The TCR was taken from a young man in good health. The material sequenced was naive CD8+ T cells sorted from blood. The chain employs TRBV11-3 and TRBJ2-1; TRBD2 agrees at 7 bases. The CDR3 sequence: CASSAAGEDEQFF. DNA for the CDR3: TGTGCCAGCTCGGCTGCGGGGGAGGATGAGCAGTTCTTC.